Listed below are T cell receptor beta chains from one sample, sequenced in a study of shared clonotypes between healthy human individuals. Only in-frame clones appear in the TCRdb table, and some are missing; sequencing was by immunoSEQ multiplex PCR. The data hold about 600,000 clones, with 95% observed a single time. The sample taken for sequencing was naive CD8+ T cells sorted from blood. The receptor set was obtained from a woman aged 25 to 39 in good health. CDR3s include the opening cysteine and the closing phenylalanine or tryptophan. The D gene is left open where the match is weak. For some rows the clone size is stated as once, few or many, or as a class when expanded; others skip it.

abundance	v_gene	d_gene	j_gene	len	CDR3nt	CDR3aa
-	TRBV5-4	-	TRBJ2-7	13	TGTGCCAGCAGCGTACAAATTGGGTACGAGCAGTACTTC	CASSVQIGYEQYF
-	TRBV28	-	TRBJ2-5	15	TGTGCCAGCACCCTAGCCTTTGTGCCCCAAGAGACCCAGTACTTC	CASTLAFVPQETQYF
-	TRBV5-1	-	TRBJ2-5	14	TGCGCCAGCAGCCCGATCGGGACCGAGGAAACCCAGTACTTC	CASSPIGTEETQYF
-	TRBV9	TRBD1	TRBJ1-1	16	TGTGCCAGCAGCGTAGCGAAAGACAGGGAGAACACTGAAGCTTTCTTT	CASSVAKDRENTEAFF
-	TRBV28	-	TRBJ2-7	13	TGTGCCAGCAGTTCTTATAAGAATTACGAGCAGTACTTC	CASSSYKNYEQYF
-	TRBV11-2	TRBD1	TRBJ2-4	19	TGTGCCAGCAGCTCAATATTGGGACAGGGAAGCTTAGCCAAAAACATTCAGTACTTC	CASSSILGQGSLAKNIQYF
-	TRBV5-1	TRBD1	TRBJ1-4	16	TGCGCCAGCAGCTTGTGGGGACAGGGAATTAATGAAAAACTGTTTTTT	CASSLWGQGINEKLFF
-	TRBV9	TRBD2	TRBJ2-7	17	TGTGCCAGCAGCGTAACCCAAACTAGCGGGATTTTCCACGAGCAGTACTTC	CASSVTQTSGIFHEQYF
-	TRBV28	TRBD1	TRBJ1-3	19	TGTGCCAGCAGTTTCCGAGAGGTTTTCAGGGGGATCTCTGGAAACACCATATATTTT	CASSFREVFRGISGNTIYF
once	TRBV23-1	-	TRBJ1-1	18	TGCGCCAGCAGTCAATCGACAGCAACCCCTAATATGAACACTGAAGCTTTCTTT	CASSQSTATPNMNTEAFF
-	TRBV19	-	TRBJ1-2	15	TGTGCCAGTAGTACCGGGACACCGGTTTTCGATGGCTACACCTTC	CASSTGTPVFDGYTF
-	TRBV11-2	-	TRBJ2-3	15	TGTGCCAGCAGCTTAGGGCACGGAAGCACAGATACGCAGTATTTT	CASSLGHGSTDTQYF
once	TRBV10-3	-	TRBJ1-5	15	TGTGCCATCAGTGAGTCGCAGACGGGTAATCAGCCCCAGCATTTT	CAISESQTGNQPQHF
-	TRBV28	TRBD1	TRBJ2-3	15	TGTGCCAGCATCATGGGACAGGGAGTAGCAGATACGCAGTATTTT	CASIMGQGVADTQYF
-	TRBV9	-	TRBJ2-7	12	TGTGCCAGCAGCGCCCTCGGGAACGAGCAGTACTTC	CASSALGNEQYF
-	TRBV10-2	-	TRBJ2-7	10	TGCGCCAGCTTAGGGCCCGAGCAGTACTTC	CASLGPEQYF
-	TRBV19	-	TRBJ2-5	13	TGTGCCAGTAGTCACCCGAACGAAGAGACCCAGTACTTC	CASSHPNEETQYF
-	TRBV6-1	-	TRBJ2-7	14	TGTGCCAGCAGAGTACGGGCCCCGAGCCACGAGCAGTACTTC	CASRVRAPSHEQYF
-	TRBV30	TRBD2	TRBJ2-7	14	TGTGCCTGGAGAACCCTCGGCGGGAGTATCGAGCAGTACTTC	CAWRTLGGSIEQYF
-	TRBV5-1	-	TRBJ2-2	15	TGCGCCAGCAGCTTGGGTCGGGCCTCCACCGGGGAGCTGTTTTTT	CASSLGRASTGELFF
-	TRBV10-1	-	TRBJ2-7	15	TGCGCCAGCAGTGAGGATTTGCTAGACTCCTACGAGCAGTACTTC	CASSEDLLDSYEQYF
-	TRBV28	-	TRBJ1-1	14	TGTGCCAGCAGTGCCCAGGAAGGGAACACTGAAGCTTTCTTT	CASSAQEGNTEAFF
-	TRBV13	TRBD1	TRBJ1-2	13	TGTGCCAGCAGCTTAACACAGGGGTATGGCTACACCTTC	CASSLTQGYGYTF
-	TRBV11-2	TRBD2	TRBJ2-5	17	TGTGCCAGCAGCTGGTCCGGGACTAGCGGGAGCCAAGAGACCCAGTACTTC	CASSWSGTSGSQETQYF
-	TRBV4-1	-	TRBJ1-1	15	TGCGCCAGCAGCCAAGGCCTCCTGTCGGACACTGAAGCTTTCTTT	CASSQGLLSDTEAFF
-	TRBV1	-	TRBJ2-7	16	TGCACCAGCAGCCCTCGGCGGCTAGCGGGAAACTACGAGCAGTACTTC	CTSSPRRLAGNYEQYF
-	TRBV28	TRBD1	TRBJ2-1	15	TGTGCCAGCGATGACCCGGGACAGGGGGCCAATGAGCAGTTCTTC	CASDDPGQGANEQFF
once	TRBV10-2	TRBD1	TRBJ2-3	13	TGCGCCAGCTCGACAGGGATCACAGATACGCAGTATTTT	CASSTGITDTQYF
-	TRBV29-1	-	TRBJ2-1	16	TGCAGCGTTGAAGATATGACCCCGAGCTCCTACAATGAGCAGTTCTTC	CSVEDMTPSSYNEQFF
once	TRBV20-1	-	TRBJ2-1	11	TGCAGTGCCCCGGAGTACAATGAGCAGTTCTTC	CSAPEYNEQFF
-	TRBV29-1	TRBD1	TRBJ2-2	13	TGCAGCGTGGGGACAGTTAACACCGGGGAGCTGTTTTTT	CSVGTVNTGELFF
-	TRBV28	TRBD2	TRBJ2-2	16	TGTGCCAGCAGTTCCCTAGCGGGAAGGAACACCGGGGAGCTGTTTTTT	CASSSLAGRNTGELFF
-	TRBV13	TRBD1	TRBJ2-7	15	TGTGCCAGCAGCTTAGGAGGGACAGACTCCTACGAGCAGTACTTC	CASSLGGTDSYEQYF
-	TRBV5-5	-	TRBJ1-1	14	TGTGCCAGCAGTCCGCTCCGTGTGGTGACTGAAGCTTTCTTT	CASSPLRVVTEAFF
-	TRBV6-6	-	TRBJ2-1	14	TGTGCCAGCAGTTACCTTAGCGGCTACAATGAGCAGTTCTTC	CASSYLSGYNEQFF
few	TRBV9	TRBD1	TRBJ1-1	14	TGTGCCAGCAGCGGACAGGGGCTTCTCACTGAAGCTTTCTTT	CASSGQGLLTEAFF
-	TRBV10-3	-	TRBJ2-1	13	TGTGCCATAGTGGGTAACGTTCGGGATGAGCAGTTCTTC	CAIVGNVRDEQFF
-	TRBV19	-	TRBJ1-1	16	TGTGCCAGTAGTATGGGGGGCCTTGGTCCGAACACTGAAGCTTTCTTT	CASSMGGLGPNTEAFF
-	TRBV6-1	-	TRBJ2-7	15	TGTGCCAGCAGTGAAGCACCTAACCCGGCCTACGAGCAGTACTTC	CASSEAPNPAYEQYF
-	TRBV19	TRBD1	TRBJ2-2	17	TGTGCCAGTAGTTCGTACCGGGACAGGGGAGCGAACGGGGAGCTGTTTTTT	CASSSYRDRGANGELFF
-	TRBV7-8	-	TRBJ2-7	12	TGTGCCAGCAGCTCATTAGCCCACGAGCAGTACTTC	CASSSLAHEQYF
-	TRBV4-1	-	TRBJ2-1	15	TGCGCCAGCAGCCTCGTCGTTCCGTCCTACAATGAGCAGTTCTTC	CASSLVVPSYNEQFF
-	TRBV10-3	-	TRBJ2-7	12	TGTGCCATCAGTGAGTCGGGATACGAGCAGTACTTC	CAISESGYEQYF
-	TRBV11-2	TRBD2	TRBJ2-1	15	TGTGCCAGCAGCTTAGTGTCAGCGGGAGAGTATGAGCAGTTCTTC	CASSLVSAGEYEQFF
once	TRBV5-1	-	TRBJ2-7	14	TGCGCCAGCAGCTTGACCGGGAGCTCCTACGAGCAGTACTTC	CASSLTGSSYEQYF
once	TRBV13	-	TRBJ2-7	11	TGTGCCACAGCTCAGGGAGGCGAGCAGTACTTC	CATAQGGEQYF
-	TRBV5-4	-	TRBJ2-7	13	TGTGCCAGCAGCTTGTGGTCCGGGTACGAGCAGTACTTC	CASSLWSGYEQYF
-	TRBV19	-	TRBJ2-5	16	TGTGCCAGTAGTACCCGACAGTTTTCTCCCCAAGAGACCCAGTACTTC	CASSTRQFSPQETQYF
-	TRBV7-9	TRBD1	TRBJ2-7	14	TGTGCCAGCAGCACTTGGGACAGGGCGGACGAGCAGTACTTC	CASSTWDRADEQYF
-	TRBV27	TRBD1	TRBJ2-1	19	TGTGCCAGCAGTTTAAGGCCACCGGGACAGGGGCTCCTATACAATGAGCAGTTCTTC	CASSLRPPGQGLLYNEQFF
-	TRBV6-1	-	TRBJ1-1	11	TGTGCCACCACGGGGGGCACTGAAGCTTTCTTT	CATTGGTEAFF
-	TRBV27	-	TRBJ2-1	14	TGTGCCAGCACCTTGGGGGGATCCTACAATGAGCAGTTCTTC	CASTLGGSYNEQFF
once	TRBV19	TRBD2	TRBJ2-1	19	TGTGCCAGTAGTAACTACAGGTTAGCGGGAGGGCATGTCTACAATGAGCAGTTCTTC	CASSNYRLAGGHVYNEQFF
-	TRBV27	-	TRBJ1-5	16	TGTGCCAGCAGTTACCGGGGGGGATCGAGCAATCAGCCCCAGCATTTT	CASSYRGGSSNQPQHF
-	TRBV2	-	TRBJ1-2	15	TGTGCCAGCAGTGACCCGGACAGCACTAACTATGGCTACACCTTC	CASSDPDSTNYGYTF
-	TRBV13	-	TRBJ2-7	13	TGTGCCAGCAGCTTAGACCGGGCCCGAGAGCAGTACTTC	CASSLDRAREQYF
once	TRBV6-1	-	TRBJ2-2	16	TGTGCCAGCAGTGAGGTCGGGGCCCCGGACACCGGGGAGCTGTTTTTT	CASSEVGAPDTGELFF
-	TRBV7-6	TRBD2	TRBJ2-1	16	TGTGCCAGCAGCTTAGGGACTAGCGGGAGTCTAAATGAGCAGTTCTTC	CASSLGTSGSLNEQFF
-	TRBV5-4	-	TRBJ2-5	14	TGTGCCAGCAACCAACTAGAGGTCCAAGAGACCCAGTACTTC	CASNQLEVQETQYF
-	TRBV6-1	-	TRBJ2-1	13	TGTGCCAGCAGGTGGTTAGCCTCCTATGAGCAGTTCTTC	CASRWLASYEQFF